This is a list of T cell receptor beta chains from one sample in a study of neurological immune-mediated disorders. TCRdb reanalysed the 5' RACE reads using MiXCR and keeps one entry per CDR3 protein. The profile shows roughly 120,000 distinct CDR3 sequences, roughly 3.2% of them singletons. The sample consisted of PBMCs. The origin of the receptors is a woman aged 25 to 45 with multiple sclerosis. Both conserved end residues are part of each CDR3. Each record gives: CDR3 DNA, CDR3 protein, V gene, D gene, clone size, J gene, CDR3 length. The D gene is left open where the match is weak. Each size is once, few, many or a size class.

DNA: TGCAGTGCTAGAGATCCGGGGTTGAACACTGAAGCTTTCTTT; CDR3: CSARDPGLNTEAFF; V: TRBV20-1; D: .; size: many; J: TRBJ1-1; length: 14
DNA: TGTGCCAGCAGCCTTACCGGGACGTGGCAGTTCTTC; CDR3: CASSLTGTWQFF; V: TRBV12-3/TRBV12-4; D: .; size: many; J: TRBJ2-1; length: 12
DNA: TGTGCCAGCAGAGAACAGGAGCTGAACACTGAAGCTTTCTTT; CDR3: CASREQELNTEAFF; V: TRBV27; D: .; size: many; J: TRBJ1-1; length: 14
DNA: TGTGCCACCAGCGCTCCGGACAGGGCCGTCTACGAGCAGTACTTC; CDR3: CATSAPDRAVYEQYF; V: TRBV15; D: TRBD1; size: many; J: TRBJ2-7; length: 15
DNA: TGCAGTGCTAGAGACCCTAGCAATCAGCCCCAGCATTTT; CDR3: CSARDPSNQPQHF; V: TRBV20-1; D: .; size: many; J: TRBJ1-5; length: 13
DNA: TGCGCCAGCAGCTTGGGGGACAGCTACAATGAGCAGTTCTTC; CDR3: CASSLGDSYNEQFF; V: TRBV5-1; D: TRBD1; size: many; J: TRBJ2-1; length: 14
DNA: TGTGCCAGCAGCGACGGGACAGGACTATCTGGCTACACCTTC; CDR3: CASSDGTGLSGYTF; V: TRBV2; D: TRBD1; size: many; J: TRBJ1-2; length: 14
DNA: TGCAGCGTTGACGTGGGGGACGAGCAGTACTTC; CDR3: CSVDVGDEQYF; V: TRBV29-1; D: .; size: many; J: TRBJ2-7; length: 11
DNA: TGTGCCAGCAGCTTAGGGGAGCCTAACACTGAAGCTTTCTTT; CDR3: CASSLGEPNTEAFF; V: TRBV7-9; D: .; size: many; J: TRBJ1-1; length: 14
DNA: TGCAGTGCTAGAGATCTCGAAGGCAGGGGGCGTATAGACGAGCAGTACTTC; CDR3: CSARDLEGRGRIDEQYF; V: TRBV20-1; D: TRBD1; size: many; J: TRBJ2-7; length: 17
DNA: TGTGCCAGCAGTTTCACGCCAACAGGACAGGGGATGACAGATACGCAGTATTTT; CDR3: CASSFTPTGQGMTDTQYF; V: TRBV6-5; D: TRBD1; size: many; J: TRBJ2-3; length: 18
DNA: TGCAGTGCTAGTACCAGCAGACTTAACTATGGCTACACCTTC; CDR3: CSASTSRLNYGYTF; V: TRBV20-1; D: .; size: many; J: TRBJ1-2; length: 14
DNA: TGTGCCAGCTCACCAGGGGGGGATACACTCGGCTACACCTTC; CDR3: CASSPGGDTLGYTF; V: TRBV18; D: .; size: many; J: TRBJ1-2; length: 14
DNA: TGTGCCAGCAGTTACTCGCCTACCTACGAGCAGTACTTC; CDR3: CASSYSPTYEQYF; V: TRBV6-5; D: .; size: many; J: TRBJ2-7; length: 13
DNA: TGTGCCAGCAGTGGGCGGGAGGGCCTCTTTTCCTACAATGAGCAGTTCTTC; CDR3: CASSGREGLFSYNEQFF; V: TRBV6-2/TRBV6-3; D: TRBD2; size: many; J: TRBJ2-1; length: 17
DNA: TGTGCCAGCAGCTTGGTATGGGGCTCCGGCGGCTACACCTTC; CDR3: CASSLVWGSGGYTF; V: TRBV5-5; D: .; size: many; J: TRBJ1-2; length: 14
DNA: TGTGCCAACAGCTTAGAGGGCACCGATCGGGATGAGCAGTTCTTC; CDR3: CANSLEGTDRDEQFF; V: TRBV7-9; D: .; size: few; J: TRBJ2-1; length: 15
DNA: TGTGCCAGCCTTAAACAGGGCTCTGGGGCCAACGTCCTGACTTTC; CDR3: CASLKQGSGANVLTF; V: TRBV6-2/TRBV6-3; D: .; size: many; J: TRBJ2-6; length: 15
DNA: TGTGCCAGCAGCGCCGGGACTAGCGGGGGGGCGGGGCCAGATACGCAGTATTTT; CDR3: CASSAGTSGGAGPDTQYF; V: TRBV7-9; D: TRBD2; size: many; J: TRBJ2-3; length: 18
DNA: TGTGCCAGCTCACCGGGACAGGGTATCTACGAGCAGTACTTC; CDR3: CASSPGQGIYEQYF; V: TRBV18; D: TRBD1; size: many; J: TRBJ2-7; length: 14
DNA: TGCGCCAGCAGCTTGTCGGGGGGCAATCAGCCCCAGCATTTT; CDR3: CASSLSGGNQPQHF; V: TRBV5-1; D: .; size: many; J: TRBJ1-5; length: 14